The T cell receptor beta chain described here comes from a study of cytomegalovirus exposure and HLA in healthy donors. PCR was performed using 60 Vbeta and 13 Jbeta primers. Method: immunoSEQ multiplex PCR; TCRdb's copy keeps in-frame clones and lacks some. The profile covers roughly 100,000 clones, with approximately 80% appearing a single time and approximately 3.6% taken by the ten largest. The CDR3 spans 14 residues. CDR1 SGHRS and CDR2 YFSETQ come from the germline V gene. V was shortened by 0 bases and J by 5 bases, with 11 bases between the two germline ends. The genes are TRBV5-1 and TRBJ2-5, with D possibly TRBD2 on 7 matching bases. Material: PBMCs. The TCR sequence derives from a man in his 60s in good health and CMV-seronegative. In DNA, the CDR3 is TGCGCCAGCAGCTTGGGGGGGGGCCCGGAGACCCAGTACTTC. Its protein product is CASSLGGGPETQYF.